This T cell receptor (beta chain) stems from a study of cytomegalovirus exposure and HLA in healthy donors. Study-level points and caveats: Whilst most TCR sequences proved rare, a subset of public TCRs occurred across many donors.

As concerns this clone: Its cognate antigen is unknown.

The protocol was immunoSEQ multiplex PCR, while the TCRdb copy is restricted to in-frame clones and leaves out a portion. The table lists around 130,000 clones, more than 75% of them singletons. The V segment lost 5 bases and the J segment 7 bases; nucleotides outside the gene matches: 12. The CDR3 contains 16 residues. Germline V gives CDR1 MGHRA, CDR2 YSYEKL. The sequence came from a woman aged 25 to 39 in good health and CMV-seronegative. Sequenced material: PBMCs. V and J are TRBV4-1 and TRBJ2-7; 12 positions match TRBD2. The CDR3 nucleotides are TGCGCCAGCAGCTTTATAGGACTAGCGGGAAGTCTGGAGCAGTACTTC. Its protein is CASSFIGLAGSLEQYF.